These T cell receptor beta chains were read from a single sample in a study of cytomegalovirus exposure and HLA in healthy donors. Some clones are missing from TCRdb's copy, which holds only in-frame ones; the method was immunoSEQ multiplex PCR. The sample records about 240,000 clones, around nine tenths being singletons. What was sequenced was PBMCs. These receptors were collected from a man in his late teens or twenties in good health and CMV-seronegative. Each CDR3 is given with its conserved first and last residue. D genes are given only for firm matches. Clone sizes are given selectively: once, few, many, or a class where the clone is expanded.

TRBV27	TRBJ2-2	TRBD2	NA	CASRAGGGTGELFF	TGTGCCAGCAGGGCTGGGGGGGGCACCGGGGAGCTGTTTTTT
TRBV9	TRBJ1-4	TRBD1	NA	CASSLGQGTREKLFF	TGTGCCAGCAGCTTAGGACAGGGGACACGGGAAAAACTGTTTTTT
TRBV11-2	TRBJ2-2	NA	few	CASSSGGFGELFF	TGTGCCAGCAGCTCCGGCGGTTTCGGGGAGCTGTTTTTT
TRBV5-1	TRBJ2-7	NA	NA	CASSLRVGQGYEQYF	TGCGCCAGCAGCTTGAGGGTTGGCCAGGGCTACGAGCAGTACTTC
TRBV27	TRBJ1-4	NA	NA	CASSPLSGTSTQKLFF	TGTGCCAGCAGTCCTCTATCGGGGACATCGACGCAAAAACTGTTTTTT
TRBV7-2	TRBJ2-1	TRBD2	NA	CASSYGLAGEDEQFF	TGTGCCAGCAGCTACGGACTAGCGGGAGAAGATGAGCAGTTCTTC
TRBV28	TRBJ2-7	TRBD2	NA	CASSLLRLAASYEQYF	TGTGCCAGCAGCTTATTACGACTAGCGGCGTCCTACGAGCAGTACTTC
TRBV5-5	TRBJ2-4	NA	NA	CASSFYGVENIQYF	TGTGCCAGCAGCTTCTATGGAGTTGAAAACATTCAGTACTTC
TRBV28	TRBJ2-7	TRBD2	few	CASSPVAGGSYEQYF	TGTGCCAGCAGTCCCGTAGCGGGAGGATCGTACGAGCAGTACTTC
TRBV7-2	TRBJ2-5	NA	NA	CASSSLAGTVQETQYF	TGTGCCAGCAGCTCCCTTGCGGGGACTGTCCAAGAGACCCAGTACTTC
TRBV4-1	TRBJ1-1	NA	NA	CASSQMQGLNTEAFF	TGCGCCAGCAGCCAAATGCAGGGGTTGAACACTGAAGCTTTCTTT
TRBV6-1	TRBJ2-7	TRBD1	NA	CASSETRTGKGEQYF	TGTGCCAGCAGTGAAACAAGGACAGGGAAAGGCGAGCAGTACTTC
TRBV4-1	TRBJ2-7	TRBD1	NA	CASSQSTGEGEQYF	TGCGCCAGCAGCCAATCGACAGGGGAAGGCGAGCAGTACTTC
TRBV28	TRBJ1-2	TRBD1	NA	CASRPGGDYGYTF	TGTGCCAGCAGGCCAGGGGGCGACTATGGCTACACCTTC
TRBV9	TRBJ2-7	TRBD2	once	CASSAGRRGSYEQYF	TGTGCCAGCAGCGCCGGGAGGAGGGGCTCCTACGAGCAGTACTTC
TRBV10-3	TRBJ1-2	TRBD1	NA	CAISETGDGYTF	TGTGCCATCAGTGAAACAGGGGACGGCTACACCTTC
TRBV19	TRBJ2-7	NA	NA	CASNIRRGYEQYF	TGTGCCAGTAACATTAGGAGGGGTTACGAGCAGTACTTC
TRBV5-6	TRBJ1-1	NA	NA	CASSLEQYSNTEAFF	TGTGCCAGCAGCTTAGAACAGTATTCGAACACTGAAGCTTTCTTT
TRBV5-1	TRBJ2-2	TRBD2	once	CASSLGALAANTGELFF	TGCGCCAGCAGCTTGGGGGCACTAGCGGCGAACACCGGGGAGCTGTTTTTT
TRBV9	TRBJ2-1	NA	NA	CASSVGQRSYNEQFF	TGTGCCAGCAGCGTAGGCCAGCGATCCTACAATGAGCAGTTCTTC
TRBV18	TRBJ2-7	TRBD2	NA	CASSPRGDCEQYF	TGTGCCAGCTCACCTCGGGGGGACTGCGAGCAGTACTTC
TRBV5-1	TRBJ2-3	NA	NA	CASSLEGADTQYF	TGCGCCAGCAGCTTGGAAGGGGCGGATACGCAGTATTTT
TRBV5-1	TRBJ2-7	TRBD2	NA	CASRSPNLAGVSYEQYF	TGCGCCAGCAGGTCTCCCAACCTAGCGGGAGTATCCTACGAGCAGTACTTC
TRBV9	TRBJ1-6	TRBD1	NA	CASSVGQGRSYNSPLHF	TGTGCCAGCAGCGTAGGACAGGGGAGGTCCTATAATTCACCCCTCCACTTT
TRBV4-1	TRBJ1-5	NA	NA	CASSQVVAENQPQHF	TGCGCCAGCAGCCAAGTTGTAGCGGAGAATCAGCCCCAGCATTTT
TRBV10-1	TRBJ2-7	NA	few	CASSEGHVYEQYF	TGCGCCAGCAGTGAGGGACACGTCTACGAGCAGTACTTC
TRBV28	TRBJ1-5	NA	NA	CASSLSYQPQHF	TGTGCCAGCAGTTTATCGTATCAGCCCCAGCATTTT
TRBV7-3	TRBJ2-1	TRBD1	NA	CASSGGQGTYNEQFF	TGTGCCAGCAGCGGCGGACAGGGGACCTACAATGAGCAGTTCTTC
TRBV15	TRBJ1-1	NA	once	CATSRDLFGGQLF	TGTGCCACCAGCAGAGATTTGTTCGGGGGGCAGCTCTTT
TRBV18	TRBJ2-1	TRBD2	few	CASSPGLAGNNEQFF	TGTGCCAGCTCACCAGGGCTAGCGGGGAACAATGAGCAGTTCTTC
TRBV15	TRBJ2-7	NA	few	CATSRVARANGEQYF	TGTGCCACCAGCAGAGTGGCCAGGGCGAATGGGGAGCAGTACTTC
TRBV28	TRBJ1-2	TRBD1	NA	CASAEIARKTGTYLLYGYTF	TGTGCCAGCGCTGAAATCGCCCGAAAGACAGGGACCTACCTGCTCTATGGCTACACCTTC
TRBV6-5	TRBJ2-1	NA	NA	CASSYSTSGGPNEQFF	TGTGCCAGCAGTTACTCGACCTCGGGGGGCCCCAATGAGCAGTTCTTC
TRBV2	TRBJ1-1	TRBD1	NA	CASRGWDRGSDTEAFF	TGTGCCAGCAGGGGGTGGGACAGGGGTTCAGACACTGAAGCTTTCTTT
TRBV5-6	TRBJ1-5	TRBD1	NA	CASSLAGTGGPQHF	TGTGCCAGCAGCTTGGCAGGGACAGGGGGGCCCCAGCATTTT
TRBV10-2	TRBJ2-7	TRBD1	NA	CASSPPGQGREQYF	TGCGCCAGCAGTCCTCCGGGACAGGGGAGGGAGCAGTACTTC
TRBV4-2	TRBJ2-7	TRBD1	few	CASSQRQGWDEQYF	TGTGCCAGCAGCCAAAGACAGGGGTGGGACGAGCAGTACTTC
TRBV18	TRBJ2-7	TRBD2	NA	CASSPGLAGDRTYEQYF	TGTGCCAGCTCACCAGGACTAGCGGGGGACCGAACCTACGAGCAGTACTTC
TRBV29-1	TRBJ1-1	NA	once	CSVEGGGRMNTEAFF	TGCAGCGTTGAAGGGGGGGGCCGGATGAACACTGAAGCTTTCTTT
TRBV27	TRBJ1-6	NA	NA	CASSLRGTANSPLHF	TGTGCCAGCAGTTTACGGGGGACGGCCAATTCACCCCTCCACTTT
TRBV10-1	TRBJ2-1	NA	NA	CASNPGVGNEQFF	TGCGCCAGCAATCCGGGAGTTGGCAATGAGCAGTTCTTC
TRBV9	TRBJ2-1	TRBD1	NA	CASSAGQGGNEQFF	TGTGCCAGCAGCGCGGGACAGGGGGGGAATGAGCAGTTCTTC
TRBV19	TRBJ1-2	TRBD1	NA	CASSMLQGADYGYTF	TGTGCCAGTAGTATGCTACAGGGGGCAGATTATGGCTACACCTTC
TRBV29-1	TRBJ1-1	NA	NA	CSVVGGDTEAFF	TGCAGCGTGGTAGGAGGGGACACTGAAGCTTTCTTT
TRBV27	TRBJ1-2	NA	NA	CATSGGDGYTF	TGTGCCACCTCTGGAGGGGATGGCTACACCTTC
TRBV11-2	TRBJ2-6	NA	NA	CASTIAGANVLTF	TGTGCCAGTACCATAGCTGGGGCCAACGTCCTGACTTTC
TRBV27	TRBJ1-6	NA	once	CASSSGGGSPLHF	TGTGCCAGCAGTTCCGGGGGTGGATCACCCCTCCACTTT
TRBV19	TRBJ1-2	NA	NA	CASSMLSGGGYTF	TGTGCCAGTAGTATGTTATCAGGAGGTGGCTACACCTTC
TRBV10-3	TRBJ1-2	TRBD1	NA	CAITSPGQAPYTF	TGTGCCATCACCTCACCGGGACAGGCGCCTTACACCTTC
TRBV5-6	TRBJ1-3	TRBD1	NA	CASSSMTGTSGNTIYF	TGTGCCAGCAGTTCTATGACAGGGACTTCTGGAAACACCATATATTTT
TRBV9	TRBJ2-2	TRBD2	few	CASSVGLAGVETGELFF	TGTGCCAGCAGCGTAGGACTAGCGGGAGTAGAAACCGGGGAGCTGTTTTTT